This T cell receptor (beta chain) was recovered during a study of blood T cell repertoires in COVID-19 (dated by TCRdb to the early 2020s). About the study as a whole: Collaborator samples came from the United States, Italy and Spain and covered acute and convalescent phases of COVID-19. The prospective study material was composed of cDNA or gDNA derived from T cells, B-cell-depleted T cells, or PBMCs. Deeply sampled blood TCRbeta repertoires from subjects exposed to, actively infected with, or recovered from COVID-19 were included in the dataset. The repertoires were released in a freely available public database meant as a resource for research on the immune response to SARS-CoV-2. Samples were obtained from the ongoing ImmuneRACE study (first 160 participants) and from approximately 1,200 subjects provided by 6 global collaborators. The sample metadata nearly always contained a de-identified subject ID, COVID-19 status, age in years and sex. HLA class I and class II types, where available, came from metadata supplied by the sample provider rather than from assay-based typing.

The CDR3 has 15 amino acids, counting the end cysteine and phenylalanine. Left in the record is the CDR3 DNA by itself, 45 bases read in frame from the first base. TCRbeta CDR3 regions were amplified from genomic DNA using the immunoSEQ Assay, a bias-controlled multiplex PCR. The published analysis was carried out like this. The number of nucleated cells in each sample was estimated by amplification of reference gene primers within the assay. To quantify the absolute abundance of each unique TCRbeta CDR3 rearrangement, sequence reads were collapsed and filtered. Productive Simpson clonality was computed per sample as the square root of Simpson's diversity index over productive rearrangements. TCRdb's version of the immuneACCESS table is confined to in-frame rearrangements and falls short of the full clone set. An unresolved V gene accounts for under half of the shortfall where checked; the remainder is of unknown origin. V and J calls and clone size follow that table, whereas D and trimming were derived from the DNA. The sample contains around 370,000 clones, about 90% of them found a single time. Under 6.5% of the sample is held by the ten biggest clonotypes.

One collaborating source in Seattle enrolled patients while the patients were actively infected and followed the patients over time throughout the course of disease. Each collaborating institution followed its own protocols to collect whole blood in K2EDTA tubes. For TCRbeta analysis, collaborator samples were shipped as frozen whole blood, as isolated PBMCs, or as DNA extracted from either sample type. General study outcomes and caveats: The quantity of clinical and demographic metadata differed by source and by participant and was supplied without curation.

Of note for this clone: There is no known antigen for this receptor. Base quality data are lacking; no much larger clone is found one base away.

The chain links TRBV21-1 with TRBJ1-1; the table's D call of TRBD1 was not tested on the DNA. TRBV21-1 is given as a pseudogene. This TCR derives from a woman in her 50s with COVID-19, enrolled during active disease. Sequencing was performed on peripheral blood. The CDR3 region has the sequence CASSSRVSEYTEAFF. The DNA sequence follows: TGTGCCAGCAGCAGCAGGGTTTCCGAATACACTGAAGCTTTCTTT.